The 18 T cell receptor beta chains below were found in one sample sequenced in a study of cytomegalovirus exposure and HLA in healthy donors. Vbeta (60) and Jbeta (13) primers were used in the PCR. The assay was immunoSEQ multiplex PCR, and TCRdb's table has in-frame clones only and misses some. This sample has 220,000 or so clones, with approximately 70% found just once. The specimen sequenced was PBMCs. All receptors come from a woman in her 30s in good health and CMV-seronegative.

This clone was recorded a few times. The chain employs TRBV5-6 and TRBJ2-1; possible D gene TRBD1, 6 bases. The V end lost 0 bases, the J end lost 4 bases, and 11 bases lay between the germline ends. This CDR3 has 15 residues. Per the germline V gene, CDR1 is SGHDT and CDR2 is YYEEEE. The CDR3 sequence is CASSLGTASYNEQFF. CDR3 DNA: TGTGCCAGCAGCTTGGGGACAGCGAGTTACAATGAGCAGTTCTTC.

The chain combines TRBV19 with TRBJ1-1; D is undetermined. The CDR3 sequence is 14 residues long. Germline V lookup: CDR1 LNHDA, CDR2 SQIVND (reference sequence). Trimming took off 4 bases at V and 4 bases at J, with 13 bases between the two ends. CDR3 bases: TGTGCCAGTAGTACATCCAGTGATCTCACTGAAGCTTTCTTT. Translation gives CASSTSSDLTEAFF.

The CDR3 coding sequence is TGTGCCAGCAGCCGGACAGGGGGCAACACCGGGGAGCTGTTTTTT. Amino acid sequence: CASSRTGGNTGELFF. The chain employs TRBV7-3 and TRBJ2-2; 11 bases fit TRBD1. From germline, CDR1 is SGHTA and CDR2 FQGTGA. Unmatched junction bases numbered 1, after V lost 5 bases and J lost 2 bases. This CDR3 region has 15 residues.

The J gene is TRBJ1-2, the V gene TRBV14; D is perhaps TRBD1 (6 bases). V lost 2 bases to trimming and J lost 5 bases, with 15 bases between them. CDR3 length: 15 residues. The germline V gene has CDR1 SGHDN and CDR2 FVKESK. The CDR3 nucleotides read TGTGCCAGCAGCCAATGGAGGGGGGGGGCGTATGGCTACACCTTC. Its translation is CASSQWRGGAYGYTF.

This rearrangement joins TRBV6-5 to TRBJ2-7; TRBD1 aligns across 9 bases. The J segment lost 2 bases and the V segment lost 5 bases, leaving 4 bases of the junction unmatched. Germline loops: CDR1 MNHEY, CDR2 SVGAGI. The CDR3 runs 14 residues. CDR3 DNA sequence: TGTGCCAGCAGTGATGGACAGGGGCCCTACGAGCAGTACTTC. Its protein is CASSDGQGPYEQYF.

The gene calls are TRBV30 and TRBJ1-1; TRBD1 agrees at 8 bases. Germline-derived CDR1 and CDR2 are GTSNPN and SVGIG (reference sequence). The trim removed 8 bases at V and 5 bases at J, leaving 19 bases unmatched. The CDR3 is made up of 16 amino acids. The CDR3 protein is CAGGSSTQGVGTEAFF. The CDR3 DNA sequence: TGTGCCGGGGGCTCTTCAACACAGGGGGTTGGGACTGAAGCTTTCTTT.

V gene TRBV27 combines with J gene TRBJ2-1; 13 bases line up with TRBD2. Germline values: CDR1 MNHEY, CDR2 SMNVEV (reference sequence). Trimming at V came to 6 bases and at J to 4 bases, leaving 6 bases not matched to a gene. The CDR3 extends over 16 amino acids. The CDR3 loop reads CASSSGTSGVYNEQFF. In DNA form, the CDR3 reads TGTGCCAGCAGCTCGGGGACTAGCGGGGTTTACAATGAGCAGTTCTTC.

The chain joins TRBV19 to TRBJ2-7; maybe TRBD1 (6 bases). The germline V and J ends were trimmed by 6 bases and 2 bases, with 14 bases remaining between them. Germline lookup yields CDR1 LNHDA and CDR2 SQIVND (reference sequence). CDR3 length equals 14 residues. CDR3 sequence: CASSLTGSTYEQYF. The CDR3 DNA sequence: TGTGCCAGTAGCTTAACAGGGTCCACCTACGAGCAGTACTTC.

The chain is built from TRBV19 and TRBJ2-1, with 8 bases identical to TRBD2. The trim removed 5 bases at V and 7 bases at J, leaving 4 bases unmatched. CDR3 length: 13 residues. CDR1 LNHDA and CDR2 SQIVND come from the germline V gene (reference sequence). In DNA, the CDR3 is TGTGCCAGTAGTCCGGGACTAGGTAATGAGCAGTTCTTC. Translating gives CASSPGLGNEQFF.

J is TRBJ2-1 and V is TRBV5-5; the match to TRBD1 covers 7 bases. The length of the CDR3 is 15 residues. The V and J ends lost 2 bases and 8 bases, in that order; junction bases with no gene match: 10. CDR1 and CDR2 (germline): SGHKS, YYEKEE (reference sequence). The CDR3 loop reads CASSLQGRGVDEQFF. In DNA form, the CDR3 reads TGTGCCAGCAGCTTACAGGGGCGAGGGGTCGATGAGCAGTTCTTC.

The chain employs TRBV6-5 and TRBJ2-5; D is unresolved. Germline CDR1 MNHEY, CDR2 SVGAGI. Trimming stripped 7 bases from V and 5 bases from J, with 8 bases between. CDR3 length: 11 amino acids. The CDR3 region is CASTTRETQYF. CDR3 bases: TGTGCCAGCACTACCAGGGAGACCCAGTACTTC.

The CDR3, as DNA: TGTGCCAGCAGCCCGGGACTAGCATTCCACGAGCAGTACTTC. This codes for CASSPGLAFHEQYF. The chain is built from TRBV5-4 and TRBJ2-7; the match to TRBD2 covers 9 bases. The V segment lost 4 bases and the J segment 5 bases; nucleotides outside the gene matches: 7. Germline lookup yields CDR1 SGHNT and CDR2 YYREEE (reference sequence). The CDR3 is 14 amino acids. The whole variable domain, remainder taken from reference TRBV5-4 and TRBJ2-7, is ETGVTQSPTHLIKTRGQQVTLRCSSQSGHNTVSWYQQALGQGPQFIFQYYREEENGRGNFPPRFSGLQFPNYSSELNVNALELDDSALYLCASSPGLAFHEQYFGPGTRLTVT.

This chain connects TRBV7-6 to TRBJ2-1, with 9 bases that match TRBD1. CDR1 and CDR2 from the germline V gene are SGHVS and FNYEAQ. The CDR3 contains 15 residues. J was trimmed by 7 bases and V by 5 bases; bases with no gene match: 9. The CDR3 DNA follows: TGTGCCAGCAGCCCCCGGGACAGGGAGGGAAATGAGCAGTTCTTC. Protein sequence: CASSPRDREGNEQFF.

The chain couples TRBV18 to TRBJ2-5, with 7 bases aligning to TRBD1. The J call is uncertain, as TRBJ2-7 better fits the DNA end. The CDR3 is made up of 17 amino acids. Per the germline V gene, CDR1 is KGHSH and CDR2 is LQKENI. The CDR3 is CASSPTWGQKRSYEQYF. Here the CDR3 DNA reads TGTGCCAGCTCACCGACGTGGGGACAGAAAAGGTCCTACGAGCAGTACTTC.

The chain links TRBV30 to TRBJ1-4, with a weak D call TRBD1 (5 bases). The V gene's germline CDR1 is GTSNPN and CDR2 SVGIG (reference sequence). V lost 0 bases, J lost 8 bases, and 16 bases lay in between. The CDR3 has 15 amino acids. Here the CDR3 DNA reads TGTGCCTGGAGTGTACGAGGCAGGGTGGACGAAAAACTGTTTTTT. This translates into CAWSVRGRVDEKLFF.

The V call is TRBV18, the J call TRBJ1-3, with D possibly matching TRBD1 (6 bases). The CDR3 runs to 16 residues. Between the trimmed V and J ends, which lost 1 base and 2 bases, there was a span of 12 bases. Germline CDR1 KGHSH, CDR2 LQKENI. Here the CDR3 DNA reads TGTGCCAGCTCACCACTCCGGGGGGCCGCTGGAAACACCATATATTTT. Its protein product is CASSPLRGAAGNTIYF. Using reference TRBV18 and TRBJ1-3 for the parts outside the CDR3, the full variable domain is NAGVMQNPRHLVRRRGQEARLRCSPMKGHSHVYWYRQLPEEGLKFMVYLQKENIIDESGMPKERFSAEFPKEGPSILRIQQVVRGDSAAYFCASSPLRGAAGNTIYFGEGSWLTVV.

This sequence joins TRBV5-1 and TRBJ1-1; tentatively, D is TRBD1 (6 bases). This CDR3 is built from 15 residues. Germline assignment: CDR1 SGHRS and CDR2 YFSETQ. Trimming shortened V by 4 bases and J by 4 bases, and 17 bases separated the two germline ends. The CDR3 nucleotides are TGCGCCAGCAGCCCCTGGACAGAAATGAGCACTGAAGCTTTCTTT. This gives the protein CASSPWTEMSTEAFF.

This rearrangement joins TRBV19 to TRBJ1-3; 7 bases map to TRBD1. The CDR3 extends over 15 amino acids. Per the germline V gene, CDR1 is LNHDA and CDR2 is SQIVND (reference sequence). J gave up 0 bases and V 6 bases, and 5 bases lay outside the gene matches. The CDR3 here is CASRMTGSSGNTIYF. CDR3 in DNA: TGTGCCAGTAGGATGACAGGGAGCTCTGGAAACACCATATATTTT.